The entry below gives a single T cell receptor beta chain sequence along with its context. Its antigen is unknown. The CDR3 totals 14 residues. Trimming removed 5 bases at V and 2 bases at J, with 13 bases between. Germline-derived CDR1 and CDR2 are MRHNA and SNTAGT. The table came from immunoSEQ multiplex PCR; TCRdb's copy has only in-frame clones and leaves some out. The data show about 5,000 clones, with 70% to 90% seen just once and approximately 22% held by the top ten. The data belong to a study of PD-1 blockade in classical Hodgkin lymphoma. The study's findings and limits: What drove the repertoire differences, possibly disease activity or prior therapy, has not been defined. Compared with healthy donors, newly diagnosed patients reportedly showed lower baseline TCR diversity.

As to time point: newly diagnosed, previously untreated cHL patient sample. Applied to thawed PBMCs, magnetic negative selection was the method used to isolate CD8+ T cells. The chain joins TRBV6-4 to TRBJ2-7; D possibly corresponds to TRBD2 (6 bases). The sequenced sample consisted of CD8+ T cells from blood. The clonotype originates from a human donor with classical Hodgkin lymphoma. The CDR3: CASSWRDLTYEQYF. As DNA, the CDR3 is TGTGCCAGCAGTTGGAGGGACTTAACCTACGAGCAGTACTTC.